The 19 T cell receptor beta chains presented below share a single source sample, sequenced in a study of sequential checkpoint blockade in melanoma. The sample's treatment: randomized to nivolumab then ipilimumab (arm A) or the reverse (arm B). The data were produced by immunoSEQ multiplex PCR, yet TCRdb's version contains in-frame clones alone and is incomplete. Of roughly 20,000 clones listed, 73% are singletons. The sample here was tumor tissue (inferred from file names), taken from a patient given nivolumab and ipilimumab in sequence. All receptors derive from a human donor with melanoma.

The chain links TRBV11-3 to TRBJ2-7; D might be TRBD1 (6 bases). This CDR3 spans 16 amino acids. In germline, CDR1 is SGHNT, CDR2 YENEEA. Trimming took 5 bases from V and 0 from J, leaving 17 bases between them. The CDR3 here is CASSPPPGHLSYEQYF. As DNA, the CDR3 is TGTGCCAGCAGCCCTCCCCCGGGACATCTCTCCTACGAGCAGTACTTC.

This chain links TRBV10-2 with TRBJ2-1, with 12 bases matching TRBD2. V shed 0 bases and J 8 bases; nucleotides not matched to a gene: 2. The CDR3 extends over 15 amino acids. The germline V gene encodes CDR1 WSHSY and CDR2 SAAADI. CDR3 bases: TGCGCCAGCAGTGAGTCGACTAGCGGGAGATATGAGCAGTTCTTC. This gives the protein CASSESTSGRYEQFF.

J is TRBJ2-5 and V is TRBV30; TRBD2 is a possible D gene (5 bases). Trimming removed 8 bases at V and 5 bases at J, with 12 bases between. This CDR3 is 11 amino acids long. Germline V CDR1 and CDR2: GTSNPN, SVGIG (reference sequence). The CDR3, as DNA: TGTGCCGGTTCCAGGAGGGAGACCCAGTACTTC. It is translated as CAGSRRETQYF. Full variable domain (missing parts from reference TRBV30 and TRBJ2-5): SQTIHQWPATLVQPVGSPLSLECTVEGTSNPNLYWYRQAAGRGLQLLFYSVGIGQISSEVPQNLSASRPQDRQFILSSKKLLLSDSGFYLCAGSRRETQYFGPGTRLLVL.

Only one count was recorded for this clone. The J gene is TRBJ2-7, the V gene TRBV5-1; 7 bases are shared with TRBD2. The CDR3 length is 14 residues. The V and J ends lost 2 bases and 4 bases, in that order; junction bases with no gene match: 6. The germline V gene encodes CDR1 SGHRS and CDR2 YFSETQ. This CDR3 is CASSFGGVSYEQYF. The CDR3 nucleotides read TGCGCCAGCAGCTTTGGGGGGGTGTCTTACGAGCAGTACTTC.

V and J are TRBV29-1 and TRBJ1-2; 7 bases fit TRBD1. CDR1 is SQVTM, CDR2 ANQGSEA, per germline. The CDR3 length is 12 residues. The V segment lost 5 bases and the J segment 6 bases; nucleotides outside the gene matches: 6. In DNA form, the CDR3 reads TGCAGCGTTATAACAGGGGTCCATGGCTACACCTTC. Translated, it gives CSVITGVHGYTF.

The chain is built from TRBV18 and TRBJ1-1; tentative D call: TRBD1 (5 bases). Trimming took 3 bases from V and 1 from J, leaving 6 bases between them. CDR3 length equals 13 residues. Germline CDR1 reads KGHSH; CDR2 reads LQKENI. The CDR3 bases are TGTGCCAGCTCACCCGGACAGAACACTGAAGCTTTCTTT. Its protein product is CASSPGQNTEAFF.

The rearrangement uses TRBV12-1 and TRBJ2-1; the table names TRBD1, a call not compared with the DNA. TRBV12-1 is a recognized pseudogene. This CDR3 region has 13 residues. The CDR3 nucleotides are TGTGCCAGCAGCTTCTTTTGGGCGAGTGAGCAGTTCTTC. As protein: CASSFFWASEQFF.

V is TRBV23-1 and J is TRBJ1-1, with D possibly matching TRBD1 (6 bases). TRBV23-1 is annotated as an ORF whose role is uncertain. The CDR3 sequence is 13 residues long. Trimming removed 6 bases from V and 4 bases from J, with 12 bases in between. The DNA for the CDR3 is TGCGCCAGCAGACTACAGGGTGGCACTGAAGCTTTCTTT. It codes for CASRLQGGTEAFF.

The V gene is TRBV11-3, the J gene TRBJ2-6; tentative D call: TRBD2 (6 bases). The CDR3 consists of 17 residues. V lost 3 bases to trimming and J lost 1 base, with 13 bases between them. From germline, CDR1 is SGHNT and CDR2 YENEEA. CDR3 in DNA: TGTGCCAGCAGCTTGGGGGGAGACGGGTCTGGGGCCAACGTCCTGACTTTC. This gives the protein CASSLGGDGSGANVLTF.

The J gene is TRBJ2-3, the V gene TRBV14; TRBD2 aligns across 13 bases. The CDR3 sequence is 19 residues long. Germline trimming cut 4 bases from V and 2 bases from J; bases unmatched to any gene: 12. CDR1 SGHDN and CDR2 FVKESK come from the germline V gene. The DNA for the CDR3 is TGTGCCAGCAGCCCCGGGACTAGCGGGACTATAACTCTCACAGATACGCAGTATTTT. Its translation is CASSPGTSGTITLTDTQYF. The full variable domain, its missing parts supplied by reference TRBV14 and TRBJ2-3, is EAGVTQFPSHSVIEKGQTVTLRCDPISGHDNLYWYRRVMGKEIKFLLHFVKESKQDESGMPNNRFLAERTGGTYSTLKVQPAELEDSGVYFCASSPGTSGTITLTDTQYFGPGTRLTVL.

This clone was recorded a few times. V and J are TRBV6-7 and TRBJ1-2; no clear D. TRBV6-7 is an open reading frame, and its role is uncertain. V lost 11 bases, J lost 4 bases, and 17 bases lay in between. The CDR3 loop spans 13 amino acids. In nucleotides, the CDR3 is TGTGCCGTCTCGCCGGATCGACGCTATGGCTACACCTTC. Encoded protein: CAVSPDRRYGYTF.

This clone has a handful of counts. V usage is TRBV11-3 and J usage is TRBJ2-6, with D uncertain. Deletions cut 5 bases from V and 0 bases from J, with 8 bases between. CDR1 SGHNT and CDR2 YENEEA come from the germline V gene. CDR3 size: 15 residues. This CDR3 is CASSILLSGANVLTF. The DNA for the CDR3 is TGTGCCAGCAGCATTCTACTCTCTGGGGCCAACGTCCTGACTTTC.

For this clone: At one of its ends the junction is not consistent with the germline gene, which may arise from a read error. Here the CDR3 reads CATSRDGSSTDMQYF. The CDR3 nucleotides are TGTGCCACCAGCAGAGATGGGTCTAGCACAGATATGCAGTATTTT. The chain couples TRBV15 to TRBJ2-3; TRBD2 might be the D (5 bases). Germline V gene sequence: CDR1 LNHNV, CDR2 YYDKDF (reference sequence). The CDR3 has 15 amino acids.

J is TRBJ2-2 and V is TRBV28; TRBD2 matches at 8 bases. Germline V gene lookup returns CDR1 MDHEN and CDR2 SYDVKM. The V gene end was trimmed by 6 bases and the J gene end by 4 bases; junction bases not matched to a gene: 1. The CDR3 loop spans 13 amino acids. This CDR3 is CASRAGGTGELFF. CDR3 nucleotides: TGTGCCAGCAGGGCGGGAGGCACCGGGGAGCTGTTTTTT.

The rearrangement uses TRBV14 and TRBJ2-1; TRBD2 aligns across 13 bases. V lost 5 bases and J lost 6; bases outside the gene matches: 4. Germline CDR1 reads SGHDN; CDR2 reads FVKESK. The CDR3 totals 15 residues. The CDR3 region is CASSLGLAGFNEQFF. The CDR3 DNA sequence: TGTGCCAGCAGCTTGGGACTAGCGGGATTCAATGAGCAGTTCTTC.

This rearrangement joins TRBV11-3 to TRBJ2-3; TRBD1 agrees at 8 bases. The length of the CDR3 is 14 residues. Germline assignment: CDR1 SGHNT and CDR2 YENEEA. The ends lost 4 bases at V and 6 bases at J; junction bases unmatched: 6. CDR3 residues: CASSSGQGRDTQYF. CDR3 DNA: TGTGCCAGCAGCTCCGGACAGGGCCGGGATACGCAGTATTTT. The full variable domain, its missing parts supplied by reference TRBV11-3 and TRBJ2-3, is EAGVVQSPRYKIIEKKQPVAFWCNPISGHNTLYWYLQNLGQGPELLIRYENEEAVDDSQLPKDRFSAERLKGVDSTLKIQPAELGDSAVYLCASSSGQGRDTQYFGPGTRLTVL.

The gene calls are TRBV11-3 and TRBJ1-5, with D unresolved. Between the trimmed V and J ends, which lost 0 bases and 2 bases, there was a span of 8 bases. CDR1 is SGHNT and CDR2 is YENEEA in the germline V gene. The CDR3 length is 15 residues. Here the CDR3 reads CASSLESGGNQPQHF. For the CDR3, the DNA is TGTGCCAGCAGCTTAGAGTCTGGGGGCAATCAGCCCCAGCATTTT.

The V and J genes are TRBV6-8 and TRBJ2-1; 12 bases are shared with TRBD2. Looked up from germline, CDR1 is MNHGY and CDR2 is SAAAGT. Trimming at V came to 2 bases and at J to 1 base, leaving 3 bases not matched to a gene. This CDR3 is built from 17 residues. The CDR3 protein is CASSYTTSGGSYNEQFF. DNA of the CDR3: TGTGCCAGCAGTTACACGACTAGCGGGGGTTCCTACAATGAGCAGTTCTTC.

V is TRBV6-7 and J is TRBJ1-1; D remains ambiguous. TRBV6-7 is sorted into the ORF group, with uncertain function. V lost 6 bases, J lost 1 base, and 6 bases lay in between. The CDR3 totals 12 residues. CDR3 sequence (DNA): TGTGCCAGCAGAGACCCGAACACTGAAGCTTTCTTT. Amino acid sequence: CASRDPNTEAFF.